The present T cell receptor (beta chain) was sequenced within a study of cytomegalovirus exposure and HLA in healthy donors. Study-wide results and caveats: The likely explanation for a cluster of highly shared sequence variants was sequencing artifact.

The CDR3 has 14 residues. The germline gives CDR1 MNHNY, CDR2 SVGAGI (reference sequence). On this clone itself: The antigen is unknown. Mismatch with germline at one junction end may stem from a read error.

PCR involved 60 Vbeta and 13 Jbeta primers. Method: immunoSEQ multiplex PCR; TCRdb's copy keeps in-frame clones and lacks some. This sample has 95,000 to 150,000 clones, with over 60% found just once. The sample was PBMCs. The source is a woman aged 35 to 49 in good health and CMV-seropositive. This sequence joins TRBV6-6 and TRBJ2-7; 7 nucleotides line up with TRBD2. CDR3 in amino acids: CASRLLMGGYGQYF. The CDR3, as DNA: TGTGCCAGCAGATTACTAATGGGGGGGTACGGGCAGTACTTC.